This TCR beta chain was captured in a study of control samples from healthy donors and cancer patients (dated by TCRdb to 2018 to 2021). CDR1 is given as KGHSH and CDR2 as LQKENI, both from the germline V gene. Including cysteine and phenylalanine, the CDR3 has 15 amino acids. CDR3 DNA is the only sequence kept; it has 45 bases, read in frame from the first base. V loses 6 bases, J loses 10 bases, and the germline ends lie 19 bases apart. Points on this clone: Its antigen remains unidentified. It has no much larger one-base neighbor in the sample; base qualities were not kept.

To prepare the library, the immunoSEQ multiplex PCR assay was applied. The table comes from immuneACCESS by way of TCRdb, which keeps in-frame sequences with V and J called. Part of the clones is missing from these tables; in studies checked, under half for an unresolved V gene and the rest for unknown reasons. A total of over 150,000 clones appear in this sample, 90% to 95% of them only once. Roughly 1.5% of the sample belongs to the ten largest clones. Sample: blood. This chain is built from TRBV18 and TRBJ1-6; TRBD1 is perhaps the D gene, given 6 matching bases. The sequence was collected from a man aged 25 to 40 in good health. The sequence in DNA is TGTGCCAGCTCTTCCGGGGGCCTGGTCCTCTCACCCCTCCACTTT. Its protein product is CASSSGGLVLSPLHF.